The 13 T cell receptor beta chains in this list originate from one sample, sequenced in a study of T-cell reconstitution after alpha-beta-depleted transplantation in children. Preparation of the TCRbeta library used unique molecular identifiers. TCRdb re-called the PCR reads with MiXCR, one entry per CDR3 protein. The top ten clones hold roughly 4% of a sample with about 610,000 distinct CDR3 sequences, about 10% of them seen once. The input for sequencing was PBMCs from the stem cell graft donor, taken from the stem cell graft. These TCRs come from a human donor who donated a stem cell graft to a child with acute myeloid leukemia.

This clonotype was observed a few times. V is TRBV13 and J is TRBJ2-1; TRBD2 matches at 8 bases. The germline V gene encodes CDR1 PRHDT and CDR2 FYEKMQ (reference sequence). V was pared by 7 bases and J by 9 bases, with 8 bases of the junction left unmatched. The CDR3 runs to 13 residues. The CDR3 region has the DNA TGTGCCAGCAATCGGGGGGGCCGGAGTGAGCAGTTCTTC. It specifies CASNRGGRSEQFF.

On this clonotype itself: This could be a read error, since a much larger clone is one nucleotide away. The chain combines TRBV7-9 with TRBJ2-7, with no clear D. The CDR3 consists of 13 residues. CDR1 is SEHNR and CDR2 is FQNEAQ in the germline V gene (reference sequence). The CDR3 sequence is CASSYPGSYEHYF. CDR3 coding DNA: TGTGCCAGCAGCTACCCTGGGTCCTACGAGCACTACTTC.

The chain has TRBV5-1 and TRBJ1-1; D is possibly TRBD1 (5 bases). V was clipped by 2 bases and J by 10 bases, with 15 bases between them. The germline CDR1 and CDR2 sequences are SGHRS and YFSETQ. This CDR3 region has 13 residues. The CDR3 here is CASSLTEAGGAFF. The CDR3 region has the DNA TGCGCCAGCAGCTTAACAGAGGCCGGGGGAGCTTTCTTT. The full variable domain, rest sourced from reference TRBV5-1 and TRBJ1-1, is KAGVTQTPRYLIKTRGQQVTLSCSPISGHRSVSWYQQTPGQGLQFLFEYFSETQRNKGNFPGRFSGRQFSNSRSEMNVSTLELGDSALYLCASSLTEAGGAFFGQGTRLTVV.

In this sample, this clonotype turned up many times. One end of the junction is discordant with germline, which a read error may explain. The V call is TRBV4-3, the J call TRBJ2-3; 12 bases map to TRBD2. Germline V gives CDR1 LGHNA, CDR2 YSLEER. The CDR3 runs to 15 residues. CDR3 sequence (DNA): TGTGCCAGCAGCCAAGGACTAGCGGGAACAGATACGCAGTATTTT. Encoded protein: CASSQGLAGTDTQYF.

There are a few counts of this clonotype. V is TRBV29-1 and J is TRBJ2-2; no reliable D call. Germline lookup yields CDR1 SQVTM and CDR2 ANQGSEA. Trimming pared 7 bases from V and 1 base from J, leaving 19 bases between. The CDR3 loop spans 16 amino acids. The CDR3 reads CSAAPWATGNTGELFF. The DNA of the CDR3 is TGCAGCGCCGCCCCGTGGGCAACGGGGAACACCGGGGAGCTGTTTTTT.

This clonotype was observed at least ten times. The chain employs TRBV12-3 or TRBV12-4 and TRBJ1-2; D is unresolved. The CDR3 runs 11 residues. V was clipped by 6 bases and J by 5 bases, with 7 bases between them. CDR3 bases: TGTGCCAGCAGCATCTCTTATGGCTACACCTTC. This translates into CASSISYGYTF.

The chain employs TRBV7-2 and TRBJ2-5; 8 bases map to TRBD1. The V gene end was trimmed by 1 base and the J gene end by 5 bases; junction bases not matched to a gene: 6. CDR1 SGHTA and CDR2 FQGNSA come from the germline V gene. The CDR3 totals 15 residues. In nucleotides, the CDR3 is TGTGCCAGCAGCTTAGGGCAGGGGGCTCGTGAGACCCAGTACTTC. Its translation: CASSLGQGARETQYF.

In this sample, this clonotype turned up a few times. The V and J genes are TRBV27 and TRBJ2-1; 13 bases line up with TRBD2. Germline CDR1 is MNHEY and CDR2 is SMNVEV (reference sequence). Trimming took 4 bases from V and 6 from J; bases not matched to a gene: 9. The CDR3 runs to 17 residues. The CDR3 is CASSSPPGLAGRNEQFF. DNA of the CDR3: TGTGCCAGCAGTTCACCCCCGGGACTAGCGGGACGCAATGAGCAGTTCTTC.

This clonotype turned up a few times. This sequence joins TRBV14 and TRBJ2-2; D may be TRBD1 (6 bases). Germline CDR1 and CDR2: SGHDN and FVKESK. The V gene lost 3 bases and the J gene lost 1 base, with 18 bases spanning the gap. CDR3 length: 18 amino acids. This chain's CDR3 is CASSHVNRDTKNTGELFF. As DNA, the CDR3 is TGTGCCAGCAGCCACGTTAACCGGGACACCAAGAACACCGGGGAGCTGTTTTTT.

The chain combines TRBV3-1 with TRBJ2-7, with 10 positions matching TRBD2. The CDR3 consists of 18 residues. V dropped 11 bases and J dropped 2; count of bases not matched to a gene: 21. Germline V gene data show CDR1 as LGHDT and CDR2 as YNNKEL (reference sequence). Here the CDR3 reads CAFSSPGFPSGSAYEQYF. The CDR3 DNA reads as TGTGCCTTCAGCTCCCCAGGGTTCCCTAGCGGGAGCGCCTACGAGCAGTACTTC.

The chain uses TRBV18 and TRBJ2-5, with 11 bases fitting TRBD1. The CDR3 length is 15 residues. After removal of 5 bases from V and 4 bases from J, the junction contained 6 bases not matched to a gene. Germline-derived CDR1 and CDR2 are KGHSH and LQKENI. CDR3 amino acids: CASSSDRGRTETQYF. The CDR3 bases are TGTGCCAGCTCATCGGACAGGGGGCGTACAGAGACCCAGTACTTC.

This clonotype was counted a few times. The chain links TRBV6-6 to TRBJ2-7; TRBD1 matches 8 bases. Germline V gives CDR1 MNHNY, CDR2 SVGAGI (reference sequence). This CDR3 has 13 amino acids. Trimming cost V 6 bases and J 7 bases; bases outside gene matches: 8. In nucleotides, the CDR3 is TGTGCCAGCAGCTCGAGACAGGGGTGGGAGCAGTACTTC. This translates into CASSSRQGWEQYF.

CDR3: CSARDIASPDRAYEQYF. For the CDR3, the DNA is TGCAGTGCTAGAGATATCGCCTCTCCGGACAGGGCATACGAGCAGTACTTC. This rearrangement joins TRBV20-1 to TRBJ2-7, with 8 bases lining up with TRBD1. The CDR3 has 17 amino acids. Germline trimming cut 0 bases from V and 4 bases from J; bases unmatched to any gene: 14. Germline values: CDR1 DFQATT, CDR2 SNEGSKA (reference sequence).